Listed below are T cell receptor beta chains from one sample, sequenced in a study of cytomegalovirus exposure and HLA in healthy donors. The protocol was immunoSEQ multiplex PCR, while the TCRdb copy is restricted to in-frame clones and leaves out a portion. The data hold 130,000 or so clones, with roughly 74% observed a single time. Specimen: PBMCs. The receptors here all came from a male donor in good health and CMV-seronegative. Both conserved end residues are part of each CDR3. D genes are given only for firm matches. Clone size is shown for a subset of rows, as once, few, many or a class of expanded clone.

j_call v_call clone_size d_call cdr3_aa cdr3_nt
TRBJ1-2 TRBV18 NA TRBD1 CASSHRGKSYTF TGTGCCAGCTCGCACAGGGGTAAAAGCTACACCTTC
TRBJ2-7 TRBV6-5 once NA CASSYSRPGTYEQYF TGTGCCAGCAGTTACTCTAGACCAGGGACCTACGAGCAGTACTTC
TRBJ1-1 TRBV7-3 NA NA CASSRRTDTEAFF TGTGCCAGCAGCCGTAGGACAGACACTGAAGCTTTCTTT
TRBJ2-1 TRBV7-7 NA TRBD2 CASSPLLALPLDEQFF TGTGCTAGCAGCCCACTACTAGCGCTCCCCCTAGATGAGCAGTTCTTC
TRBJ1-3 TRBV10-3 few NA CAISESGALSGNTIYF TGTGCCATCAGTGAGTCTGGGGCCCTCTCTGGAAACACCATATATTTT
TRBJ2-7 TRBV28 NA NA CASSGNQDYEQYF TGTGCCAGCTCGGGGAACCAAGACTACGAGCAGTACTTC
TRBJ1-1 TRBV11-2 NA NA CASSLAGQFEAFF TGTGCCAGCAGCTTAGCCGGACAGTTTGAAGCTTTCTTT
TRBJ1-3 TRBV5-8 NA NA CASSLEQHSGNTIYF TGTGCCAGCAGCTTAGAACAGCACTCTGGAAACACCATATATTTT
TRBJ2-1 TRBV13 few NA CASSPGSEQFF TGTGCCAGCAGCCCCGGGAGTGAGCAGTTCTTC
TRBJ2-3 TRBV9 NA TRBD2 CASSSRGSGGAGDTQYF TGTGCCAGCAGCTCCAGAGGAAGCGGGGGGGCTGGGGATACGCAGTATTTT
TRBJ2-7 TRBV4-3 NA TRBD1 CASSSRQGAYEQYF TGCGCCAGCAGCTCTAGACAGGGAGCCTACGAGCAGTACTTC
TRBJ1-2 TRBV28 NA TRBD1 CASSPPDRVYGYTF TGTGCCAGCAGTCCCCCCGACAGGGTCTATGGCTACACCTTC
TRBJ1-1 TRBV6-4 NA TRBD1 CASRGDRATEAFF TGTGCCAGCAGGGGAGACAGGGCAACTGAAGCTTTCTTT
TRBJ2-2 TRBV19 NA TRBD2 CASSISAGGPNGELFF TGTGCCAGTAGTATTTCAGCGGGAGGGCCCAACGGGGAGCTGTTTTTT
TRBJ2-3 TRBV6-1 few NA CASRLQGFTDTQYF TGTGCCAGCCGACTACAGGGATTCACAGATACGCAGTATTTT
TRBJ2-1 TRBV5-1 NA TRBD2 CASSLASGSYNEQFF TGCGCCAGCAGCTTGGCTAGCGGGAGCTACAATGAGCAGTTCTTC
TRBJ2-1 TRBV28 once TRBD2 CASTRTSKNEQFF TGTGCCAGCACTCGGACTAGCAAGAATGAGCAGTTCTTC
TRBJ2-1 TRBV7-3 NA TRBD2 CASSAGSGSSYNEQFF TGTGCCAGCTCCGCGGGTAGCGGGAGCTCCTACAATGAGCAGTTCTTC
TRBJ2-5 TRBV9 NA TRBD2 CASSVESGAQETQYF TGTGCCAGCAGCGTAGAAAGCGGGGCCCAAGAGACCCAGTACTTC